This TCR beta chain was retrieved from a study of blood T cell repertoires in COVID-19 (dated by TCRdb to the early 2020s). About the study as a whole: Samples covering the acute and convalescent phases of COVID-19 were provided by collaborators in the United States, Italy and Spain. A freely available public database, intended as a resource for researchers studying the immune response to SARS-CoV-2, is where the repertoires were released. Sample metadata almost always included a de-identified subject ID, COVID-19 status, age in years and sex. The prospective study material was composed of cDNA or gDNA derived from T cells, B-cell-depleted T cells, or PBMCs. Where available, HLA class I and class II types were taken from metadata supplied by the sample provider and were not determined by assay-based typing. Deeply sampled blood TCRbeta repertoires from subjects exposed to, actively infected with, or recovered from COVID-19 were included in the dataset. The samples were drawn from the first 160 participants of the ongoing ImmuneRACE study and from roughly 1,300 subjects provided by 6 global collaborators.

TCRbeta CDR3 regions were amplified from genomic DNA using the immunoSEQ Assay, a bias-controlled multiplex PCR. The original methods were these. Nucleated cell counts per sample were estimated from amplification of reference gene primers within the assay. To quantify the absolute abundance of each unique TCRbeta CDR3 rearrangement, sequence reads were collapsed and filtered. For each sample, productive Simpson clonality was calculated by taking the square root of Simpson's diversity index across productive rearrangements. TCRdb took this table from immuneACCESS and kept in-frame rearrangements with V and J called. Such tables lack part of the clones; where checked against another copy, unresolved V genes explain under half of the gap, and the rest is unexplained. That table supplies the V and J calls and clone size; D and trimming were determined from the DNA. This sample lists some 300,000 clones; roughly 90% were detected once. 0.95% to 1.3% of the sample comes from the top ten.

Study-wide conclusions, independent of this receptor: Clinical and demographic metadata were provided uncurated, with the amount varying by source and participant.

Concerning this clone: No antigen is known for it. No qualities accompany the bases; no much larger clone lies one base away.

At one collaborating source in Seattle, patients were enrolled during active infection and were followed longitudinally through the course of disease. Whole blood was collected in K2EDTA tubes by collaborating institutions according to the institutions' own protocols. For TCRbeta analysis, collaborators shipped samples as frozen whole blood, isolated PBMCs, or DNA extracted from either of those sample types. Trimming leaves V shorter by 2 bases and J shorter by 3 bases, with the junction holding 1 base beyond the gene matches. Including cysteine and phenylalanine, the CDR3 has 13 amino acids. Kept here is only the CDR3 DNA, which spans 39 bases and is read in frame from base 1. CDR1 is given as GTSNPN and CDR2 as SVGIG, both from the germline V gene (reference sequence).

The source of this sequence is a woman aged 35 to 49 with COVID-19, enrolled during active disease. The rearrangement combines TRBV30 with TRBJ2-7, and 10 junctional nucleotides match TRBD1. Sample: peripheral blood. The CDR3 protein: CAWSWDRGYEQYF. The nucleotides read TGTGCCTGGAGTTGGGACAGGGGCTACGAGCAGTACTTC.